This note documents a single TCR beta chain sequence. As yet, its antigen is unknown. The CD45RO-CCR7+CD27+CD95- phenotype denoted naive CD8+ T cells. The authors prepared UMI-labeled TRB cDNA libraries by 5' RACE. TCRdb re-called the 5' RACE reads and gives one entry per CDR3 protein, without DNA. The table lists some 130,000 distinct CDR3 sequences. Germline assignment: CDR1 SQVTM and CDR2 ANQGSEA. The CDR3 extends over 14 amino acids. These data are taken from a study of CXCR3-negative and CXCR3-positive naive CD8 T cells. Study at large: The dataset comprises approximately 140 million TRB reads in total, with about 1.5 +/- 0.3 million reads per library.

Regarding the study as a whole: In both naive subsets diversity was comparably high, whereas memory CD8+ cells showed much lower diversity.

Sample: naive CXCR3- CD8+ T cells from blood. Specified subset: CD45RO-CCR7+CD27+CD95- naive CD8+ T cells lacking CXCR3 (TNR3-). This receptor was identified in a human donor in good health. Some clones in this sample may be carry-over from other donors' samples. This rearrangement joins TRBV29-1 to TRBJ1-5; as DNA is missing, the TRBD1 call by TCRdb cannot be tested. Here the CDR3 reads CSVGLARGDQPQHF. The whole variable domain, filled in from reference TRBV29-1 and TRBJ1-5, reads SAVISQKPSRDICQRGTSLTIQCQVDSQVTMMFWYRQQPGQSLTLIATANQGSEATYESGFVIDKFPISRPNLTFSTLTVSNMSPEDSSIYLCSVGLARGDQPQHFGDGTRLSIL.